The rows below give T cell receptor beta chains drawn from one sample of a study of T cell repertoires in ileal Crohn's disease. Here immunoSEQ multiplex PCR was the method, and the copy in TCRdb shows in-frame clones only, minus some. The data hold 25,000 to 35,000 clones, with 80% to 85% observed a single time. Source material: ileal tissue. The receptor source for this set is an adult with Crohn's disease. CDR3s include the opening cysteine and the closing phenylalanine or tryptophan. Each record gives: J gene, D gene, clone size, V gene, CDR3 protein, CDR3 DNA. The D gene is left open where the match is weak. Size is stated for part of the rows, as once, few or many counts, or as a class when the clone is expanded.

j_call: TRBJ1-2
d_call: TRBD1
clone_size: NA
v_call: TRBV5-1
cdr3_aa: CASSTDRVRDGYTF
cdr3_nt: TGCGCCAGCAGCACGGACAGGGTGAGGGATGGCTACACCTTC

j_call: TRBJ2-4
d_call: TRBD1
clone_size: NA
v_call: TRBV13
cdr3_aa: CASSYPTTGETNIQYF
cdr3_nt: TGTGCCAGCAGCTACCCCACGACAGGGGAAACAAACATTCAGTACTTC

j_call: TRBJ1-2
d_call: TRBD1
clone_size: NA
v_call: TRBV6-5
cdr3_aa: CASTEGQGTRYGYTF
cdr3_nt: TGTGCCAGCACCGAAGGACAGGGAACCCGATATGGCTACACCTTC

j_call: TRBJ2-3
d_call: TRBD2
clone_size: NA
v_call: TRBV6-6
cdr3_aa: CASNSGDVDTQYF
cdr3_nt: TGTGCCAGTAATAGCGGGGACGTAGATACGCAGTATTTT

j_call: TRBJ2-2
d_call: NA
clone_size: NA
v_call: TRBV2
cdr3_aa: CASTDRGFQPTGELFF
cdr3_nt: TGTGCCAGCACCGATCGGGGATTCCAGCCCACCGGGGAGCTGTTTTTT

j_call: TRBJ2-6
d_call: NA
clone_size: NA
v_call: TRBV10-3
cdr3_aa: CAIRTGASGANVLTF
cdr3_nt: TGTGCCATCAGAACGGGAGCGTCTGGGGCCAACGTCCTGACTTTC

j_call: TRBJ1-2
d_call: NA
clone_size: NA
v_call: TRBV9
cdr3_aa: CASSVDARGENYGYTF
cdr3_nt: TGTGCCAGCAGCGTAGACGCTCGGGGAGAGAACTATGGCTACACCTTC

j_call: TRBJ1-2
d_call: NA
clone_size: NA
v_call: TRBV27
cdr3_aa: CASSNRGGTIYGYTF
cdr3_nt: TGTGCCAGCAGCAACCGGGGGGGCACCATCTATGGCTACACCTTC

j_call: TRBJ2-2
d_call: NA
clone_size: NA
v_call: TRBV11-2
cdr3_aa: CASSLLGQSAGELFF
cdr3_nt: TGTGCCAGCAGCTTATTAGGACAATCAGCCGGGGAGCTGTTTTTT

j_call: TRBJ2-6
d_call: NA
clone_size: NA
v_call: TRBV6-4
cdr3_aa: CASSDSGSGANVLTF
cdr3_nt: TGTGCCAGCAGTGACAGCGGCTCTGGGGCCAACGTCCTGACTTTC

j_call: TRBJ1-4
d_call: NA
clone_size: NA
v_call: TRBV5-4
cdr3_aa: CASSSTSGGGKLFF
cdr3_nt: TGTGCCAGCAGCTCGACCTCGGGTGGCGGAAAACTGTTTTTT

j_call: TRBJ2-5
d_call: NA
clone_size: NA
v_call: TRBV5-1
cdr3_aa: CASSPLFSQETQYF
cdr3_nt: TGCGCCAGCAGCCCGCTGTTCAGTCAAGAGACCCAGTACTTC

j_call: TRBJ2-1
d_call: NA
clone_size: NA
v_call: TRBV19
cdr3_aa: CASRQGPYNEQFF
cdr3_nt: TGTGCCAGTAGACAGGGACCCTACAATGAGCAGTTCTTC

j_call: TRBJ2-1
d_call: NA
clone_size: NA
v_call: TRBV4-3
cdr3_aa: CASSQDYNNEQFF
cdr3_nt: TGCGCCAGCAGCCAAGATTACAACAATGAGCAGTTCTTC

j_call: TRBJ2-5
d_call: TRBD1
clone_size: NA
v_call: TRBV9
cdr3_aa: CASSVGVRGQFGETQYF
cdr3_nt: TGTGCCAGCAGCGTAGGCGTACGGGGACAGTTCGGTGAGACCCAGTACTTC

j_call: TRBJ1-4
d_call: NA
clone_size: NA
v_call: TRBV30
cdr3_aa: CAWSAPGRAYEKLFF
cdr3_nt: TGTGCCTGGAGTGCGCCAGGTCGCGCTTATGAAAAACTGTTTTTT

j_call: TRBJ2-1
d_call: TRBD1
clone_size: once
v_call: TRBV27
cdr3_aa: CASSRPALHGQGGNEQFF
cdr3_nt: TGTGCCAGCTCTAGGCCAGCTCTTCACGGACAGGGCGGCAATGAGCAGTTCTTC

j_call: TRBJ2-7
d_call: TRBD2
clone_size: NA
v_call: TRBV4-1
cdr3_aa: CASSHGSGGLNYEQYF
cdr3_nt: TGCGCCAGCAGCCATGGTAGCGGGGGCCTAAACTACGAGCAGTACTTC

j_call: TRBJ1-2
d_call: TRBD1
clone_size: NA
v_call: TRBV19
cdr3_aa: CASSHSWDRGLLHGYTF
cdr3_nt: TGTGCCAGTAGTCACTCTTGGGACAGGGGGCTTCTCCATGGCTACACCTTC

j_call: TRBJ1-1
d_call: TRBD1
clone_size: NA
v_call: TRBV6-1
cdr3_aa: CASSLTGGVNTEAFF
cdr3_nt: TGTGCCAGCAGTTTGACAGGGGGTGTGAACACTGAAGCTTTCTTT

j_call: TRBJ1-6
d_call: TRBD1
clone_size: NA
v_call: TRBV5-1
cdr3_aa: CASSLGQGDSPLHF
cdr3_nt: TGCGCCAGCAGCCTCGGACAGGGTGATTCACCCCTCCACTTT

j_call: TRBJ2-5
d_call: NA
clone_size: NA
v_call: TRBV15
cdr3_aa: CATSRELARGETQYF
cdr3_nt: TGTGCCACCAGCAGAGAGCTAGCTCGGGGGGAGACCCAGTACTTC

j_call: TRBJ2-1
d_call: TRBD2
clone_size: NA
v_call: TRBV7-8
cdr3_aa: CASRYGTSYNEQFF
cdr3_nt: TGTGCCAGCAGATACGGGACTAGCTACAATGAGCAGTTCTTC

j_call: TRBJ2-7
d_call: NA
clone_size: NA
v_call: TRBV4-2
cdr3_aa: CASSQVATRGEQYF
cdr3_nt: TGTGCCAGCAGCCAAGTCGCTACCAGGGGCGAGCAGTACTTC

j_call: TRBJ2-7
d_call: TRBD1
clone_size: NA
v_call: TRBV5-8
cdr3_aa: CASSIDSLRTGKQYF
cdr3_nt: TGTGCCAGCAGCATAGATTCCCTAAGGACAGGGAAGCAGTACTTC

j_call: TRBJ2-3
d_call: TRBD2
clone_size: NA
v_call: TRBV7-7
cdr3_aa: CASSSSGGATDMQYF
cdr3_nt: TGTGCTAGCAGCTCTAGCGGGGGGGCGACAGATATGCAGTATTTT

j_call: TRBJ2-3
d_call: TRBD2
clone_size: NA
v_call: TRBV7-2
cdr3_aa: CASSLIAGAGDTQYF
cdr3_nt: TGTGCCAGCAGCCTCATAGCGGGGGCTGGGGATACGCAGTATTTT

j_call: TRBJ2-7
d_call: NA
clone_size: NA
v_call: TRBV6-5
cdr3_aa: CATQGNGHEQYF
cdr3_nt: TGTGCCACGCAGGGGAACGGGCACGAGCAGTACTTC

j_call: TRBJ2-7
d_call: TRBD1
clone_size: few
v_call: TRBV6-6
cdr3_aa: CASSYEDRGWQYF
cdr3_nt: TGTGCCAGCAGTTACGAGGACAGGGGCTGGCAGTACTTC

j_call: TRBJ2-2
d_call: NA
clone_size: NA
v_call: TRBV6-5
cdr3_aa: CASSYSRVTGELFF
cdr3_nt: TGTGCCAGCAGTTACTCGCGGGTCACCGGGGAGCTGTTTTTT

j_call: TRBJ2-7
d_call: NA
clone_size: few
v_call: TRBV5-1
cdr3_aa: CASSLGRLDYEQYF
cdr3_nt: TGCGCCAGCAGCTTGGGACGACTGGACTACGAGCAGTACTTC

j_call: TRBJ2-1
d_call: TRBD2
clone_size: NA
v_call: TRBV7-6
cdr3_aa: CASSSTRGGANNEQFF
cdr3_nt: TGTGCCAGCAGCTCCACCCGGGGGGGGGCTAACAATGAGCAGTTCTTC

j_call: TRBJ2-5
d_call: NA
clone_size: NA
v_call: TRBV5-6
cdr3_aa: CASSVGASETQYF
cdr3_nt: TGTGCCAGCAGCGTGGGGGCTAGCGAGACCCAGTACTTC

j_call: TRBJ2-7
d_call: TRBD1
clone_size: NA
v_call: TRBV5-1
cdr3_aa: CASSLWTGDRYEQYF
cdr3_nt: TGCGCCAGCAGCCTCTGGACAGGGGACCGGTACGAGCAGTACTTC

j_call: TRBJ2-3
d_call: NA
clone_size: NA
v_call: TRBV6-5
cdr3_aa: CATRASDTQYF
cdr3_nt: TGTGCCACACGAGCATCTGATACGCAGTATTTT

j_call: TRBJ1-6
d_call: NA
clone_size: NA
v_call: TRBV4-1
cdr3_aa: CASSQDRGALPNSPLHF
cdr3_nt: TGCGCCAGCAGCCAAGATCGGGGGGCCCTCCCTAATTCACCCCTCCACTTT

j_call: TRBJ2-2
d_call: TRBD1
clone_size: few
v_call: TRBV19
cdr3_aa: CASSHDRATGELFF
cdr3_nt: TGTGCCAGTAGTCATGACAGGGCCACCGGGGAGCTGTTTTTT

j_call: TRBJ2-1
d_call: NA
clone_size: NA
v_call: TRBV6-5
cdr3_aa: CASSYDRRNNEQFF
cdr3_nt: TGTGCCAGCAGTTACGACAGGCGGAACAATGAGCAGTTCTTC

j_call: TRBJ2-2
d_call: TRBD2
clone_size: NA
v_call: TRBV6-5
cdr3_aa: CASRDGGKWTGELFF
cdr3_nt: TGTGCCAGCAGGGACGGGGGGAAATGGACCGGGGAGCTGTTTTTT

j_call: TRBJ1-6
d_call: TRBD1
clone_size: NA
v_call: TRBV9
cdr3_aa: CASSARGAYNSPLHF
cdr3_nt: TGTGCCAGCAGCGCCAGGGGGGCCTATAATTCACCCCTCCACTTT

j_call: TRBJ2-5
d_call: NA
clone_size: NA
v_call: TRBV4-2
cdr3_aa: CASGRGVGGRLQETQYF
cdr3_nt: TGTGCCAGCGGCCGTGGAGTGGGGGGGCGACTTCAAGAGACCCAGTACTTC

j_call: TRBJ1-2
d_call: NA
clone_size: NA
v_call: TRBV6-5
cdr3_aa: CASSEIPNRGYTF
cdr3_nt: TGTGCCAGCAGTGAAATCCCCAACAGGGGCTACACCTTC

j_call: TRBJ1-4
d_call: NA
clone_size: NA
v_call: TRBV7-6
cdr3_aa: CASSPRTGLGEKLFF
cdr3_nt: TGTGCCAGCAGCCCCCGCACAGGGCTAGGTGAAAAACTGTTTTTT

j_call: TRBJ2-7
d_call: TRBD2
clone_size: NA
v_call: TRBV5-6
cdr3_aa: CASRASGGAYEQYF
cdr3_nt: TGTGCCAGCAGGGCTAGCGGGGGGGCCTACGAGCAGTACTTC

j_call: TRBJ1-6
d_call: NA
clone_size: NA
v_call: TRBV2
cdr3_aa: CASSERGGVGSPLHF
cdr3_nt: TGTGCCAGCAGTGAAAGGGGGGGCGTAGGGTCACCCCTCCACTTT

j_call: TRBJ2-1
d_call: TRBD2
clone_size: NA
v_call: TRBV27
cdr3_aa: CASSLNVLAGYFYNEQFF
cdr3_nt: TGTGCCAGCAGTTTAAACGTGCTAGCGGGGTATTTCTACAATGAGCAGTTCTTC

j_call: TRBJ2-1
d_call: NA
clone_size: few
v_call: TRBV7-9
cdr3_aa: CASGRFGDEQFF
cdr3_nt: TGTGCCAGCGGTCGATTCGGGGATGAGCAGTTCTTC

j_call: TRBJ1-1
d_call: NA
clone_size: NA
v_call: TRBV7-9
cdr3_aa: CASSRRQKNTEAFF
cdr3_nt: TGTGCCAGCAGCCGAAGACAGAAGAACACTGAAGCTTTCTTT

j_call: TRBJ1-2
d_call: NA
clone_size: few
v_call: TRBV6-1
cdr3_aa: CASSDYRTYGYTF
cdr3_nt: TGTGCCAGCAGTGATTACAGGACGTATGGCTACACCTTC

j_call: TRBJ1-4
d_call: NA
clone_size: NA
v_call: TRBV7-9
cdr3_aa: CASSAGAGKLFF
cdr3_nt: TGTGCCAGCAGCGCGGGGGCAGGCAAACTGTTTTTT

j_call: TRBJ1-2
d_call: NA
clone_size: few
v_call: TRBV6-6
cdr3_aa: CASSLSTF
cdr3_nt: TGTGCCAGCAGTTTGAGTACCTTC

j_call: TRBJ2-3
d_call: TRBD2
clone_size: NA
v_call: TRBV5-8
cdr3_aa: CASSLGLAASTDTQYF
cdr3_nt: TGTGCCAGCAGCCTAGGACTAGCGGCCAGCACAGATACGCAGTATTTT

j_call: TRBJ1-5
d_call: NA
clone_size: once
v_call: TRBV27
cdr3_aa: CASSPRGQSSNQPQHF
cdr3_nt: TGTGCCAGCAGCCCTAGGGGCCAGTCTAGCAATCAGCCCCAGCATTTT

j_call: TRBJ1-5
d_call: NA
clone_size: NA
v_call: TRBV7-2
cdr3_aa: CASTSDRYGPQHF
cdr3_nt: TGTGCCAGCACCTCCGATCGTTATGGCCCCCAGCATTTT

j_call: TRBJ1-5
d_call: NA
clone_size: NA
v_call: TRBV4-3
cdr3_aa: CASSQDRTGRNQPQHF
cdr3_nt: TGCGCCAGCAGCCAAGATCGCACAGGTCGGAATCAGCCCCAGCATTTT

j_call: TRBJ2-7
d_call: NA
clone_size: NA
v_call: TRBV28
cdr3_aa: CASSSSISEQYF
cdr3_nt: TGTGCCAGCAGTTCAAGTATCAGCGAGCAGTACTTC

j_call: TRBJ1-5
d_call: NA
clone_size: once
v_call: TRBV15
cdr3_aa: CATSRDRGLNQPQHF
cdr3_nt: TGTGCCACCAGCAGAGATAGGGGCCTCAATCAGCCCCAGCATTTT

j_call: TRBJ2-2
d_call: NA
clone_size: NA
v_call: TRBV5-1
cdr3_aa: CASSSQGGVTGELFF
cdr3_nt: TGCGCCAGCAGCTCCCAAGGGGGTGTCACCGGGGAGCTGTTTTTT

j_call: TRBJ1-2
d_call: NA
clone_size: NA
v_call: TRBV6-5
cdr3_aa: CASSYSTRPPRGYTF
cdr3_nt: TGTGCCAGCAGTTACTCGACCAGGCCACCCCGAGGCTACACCTTC